What follows describes a single T cell receptor beta chain. Its antigen is not known. MiXCR, run by TCRdb on the reads, gives a single entry per CDR3 protein. The table lists approximately 500,000 distinct CDR3 sequences, about a quarter of them singletons. The entry originates in a study of T cell repertoires in cytomegalovirus infection. Points from the study as a whole: Ex vivo, HLA-C-restricted CMV-specific TCR beta clonotypes prevailed over the rest of the response.

The specimen sequenced was PBMCs. The sequence derives from a human donor in good health (CMV status not recorded). Some clones in this sample may be carry-over from other donors' samples.

The CDR3 protein is CASSIGWGRNTEAFF. The CDR3 DNA reads TGTGCCAGTAGTATAGGTTGGGGGAGGAACACTGAAGCTTTCTTT. V gene TRBV19 combines with J gene TRBJ1-1, with TRBD1 as a possible D gene (5 bases). The CDR3 has 15 residues. Germline CDR1 and CDR2: LNHDA and SQIVND (reference sequence). Between the trimmed V and J ends, which lost 1 base and 1 base, there was a span of 10 bases.